One TCR beta chain is described in this entry. This clone was counted only a few times. The target of this receptor is not known. No much larger clone exists at a distance of one base, and base qualities are not known. Other DNA sequences from this sample encode an identical CDR3 as well. TCRbeta CDR3 regions were amplified from genomic DNA using the immunoSEQ Assay, a bias-controlled multiplex PCR. On the study's bioinformatics: Nucleated cell counts per sample were estimated from amplification of reference gene primers within the assay. To quantify the absolute abundance of each unique TCRbeta CDR3 rearrangement, sequence reads were collapsed and filtered. For each sample, productive Simpson clonality was calculated as the square root of Simpson's diversity index over productive rearrangements. The immuneACCESS repertoire file appears here via TCRdb, limited to in-frame rearrangements. These files lack a portion of the clones; in checked studies, under half of the deficit traces to unresolved V genes, and the cause of the others is not known. V and J calls and clone size are as listed in that table; D and trimming were resolved from the DNA. Present in this sample are 200,000 to 300,000 clones, approximately 82% of which were seen just once. 1.9% of the sample belongs to the ten largest clones.

Each collaborating institution followed its own protocols to collect whole blood in K2EDTA tubes. For TCRbeta analysis, collaborator samples were shipped as frozen whole blood, as isolated PBMCs, or as DNA extracted from either sample type. Taken from the germline V gene, the CDR1 and CDR2 loops are SGHRS and YFSETQ. V is cut by 2 bases and J by 6 bases, and the space between the germline ends is 7 bases. The CDR3 covers 12 residues, taking in both the cysteine and the phenylalanine. Kept here is only the CDR3 DNA, which spans 36 bases and is read in frame from base 1. The sample comes from a study of blood T cell repertoires in COVID-19 (dated by TCRdb to about 2020). Background on the whole study: Samples covering the acute and convalescent phases of COVID-19 were provided by collaborators in the United States, Italy and Spain. The prospective study material was composed of cDNA or gDNA derived from T cells, B-cell-depleted T cells, or PBMCs. The dataset comprised deeply sampled blood TCRbeta repertoires from subjects exposed to, actively infected with, or recovered from COVID-19. The repertoires were made available in a free public database intended to serve as a resource for research on the immune response to SARS-CoV-2. Samples came from the ongoing ImmuneRACE study (first 160 participants) plus 1,254 subjects from 6 global collaborators. The sample metadata nearly always contained a de-identified subject ID, COVID-19 status, age in years and sex. HLA class I and class II types, where available, came from metadata supplied by the sample provider rather than from assay-based typing.

Summary of the overall study and its limitations: The amount of clinical and demographic metadata varied by source and participant and was provided uncurated.

The sequence derives from an elderly woman with acute or convalescent COVID-19. This chain joins TRBV5-1 to TRBJ2-3, with the D gene not confidently named. The sequencing sample was made of peripheral blood. The CDR3 region: CASSLLRDTQYF. The DNA sequence is as follows: TGCGCCAGCAGCTTATTGCGGGATACGCAGTATTTT.